What follows are 27 T cell receptor beta chains derived from one specimen sequenced in a study of T cell responses to AZD1222 COVID-19 vaccine (dated by TCRdb to the early 2020s). Receptors were amplified or captured by the immunoSEQ multiplex PCR assay. TCRdb's version of the immuneACCESS table is confined to in-frame rearrangements and falls short of the full clone set. An unresolved V gene accounts for under half of the shortfall where checked; the remainder is of unknown origin. Counted in this sample were over 130,000 clones; 80% to 95% of them appeared once. The ten largest clonotypes hold roughly 3.3% of the sample. The label giving this sample's time point can be read as: about 28 days (+/-7) after the second vaccine dose. The source material was peripheral blood, sampled 28 days after the second AZD1222 dose. The receptors come from an adult who received the AZD1222 COVID-19 vaccine.

This clone appeared a single time. The chain joins TRBV5-1 to TRBJ2-1, with 13 bases lining up with TRBD2. The germline V gene has CDR1 SGHRS and CDR2 YFSETQ. V was clipped by 6 bases and J by 4 bases; unmatched bases: 16. The CDR3 is made up of 19 amino acids. CDR3 protein: CASTGAGTSGETRYNEQFF. CDR3 DNA sequence: TGCGCCAGCACCGGGGCCGGGACTAGCGGGGAAACCCGTTACAATGAGCAGTTCTTC.

The V gene is TRBV6-5, the J gene TRBJ1-2; D is uncertain. V was shortened by 3 bases and J by 4 bases, with 12 bases between the two germline ends. The V gene's germline CDR1 is MNHEY and CDR2 SVGAGI. The CDR3 is 14 amino acids. As DNA, the CDR3 is TGTGCCAGCAGTTATCGAGGGAACATCTATGGCTACACCTTC. Its translation: CASSYRGNIYGYTF.

This chain uses TRBV11-2 with TRBJ1-1; D call uncertain. V lost 0 bases and J 0 bases, leaving 5 bases between the germline ends. The CDR3 length is 14 residues. In germline, CDR1 is SGHAT, CDR2 FQNNGV. The CDR3 sequence is CASSLDMVNTEAFF. CDR3 in DNA: TGTGCCAGCAGCTTAGATATGGTGAACACTGAAGCTTTCTTT.

Worth noting for this clone: One end of the junction fails to match germline, which may point to a read error. The chain joins TRBV10-3 to TRBJ2-7, with 7 bases matching TRBD1. The germline CDR1 and CDR2 sequences are ENHRY and SYGVKD. The CDR3 is 13 amino acids. The CDR3 sequence: CASSRDSSYEQYF. The DNA for the CDR3 is TGTGCCAGCAGTAGGGACAGCTCCTACGAGCAGTACTTC.

The chain carries TRBV5-1 and TRBJ1-5; D remains unclear. Germline loops: CDR1 SGHRS, CDR2 YFSETQ. The CDR3 is 13 amino acids. Trimming removed 2 bases from V and 5 bases from J, with 8 bases in between. The CDR3 loop is CASSLDEDQPQHF. CDR3 coding DNA: TGCGCCAGCAGCTTAGATGAGGATCAGCCCCAGCATTTT.

J is TRBJ1-1 and V is TRBV21-1; TRBD1, the D gene given by the table, was not confirmed from the DNA. TRBV21-1 is termed a pseudogene. The CDR3 runs to 17 residues. The CDR3 spells CASSSSLGAGKNTEAFF. The CDR3 coding sequence is TGTGCCAGCAGCAGTTCCCTGGGGGCAGGGAAGAACACTGAAGCTTTCTTT.

The V gene is TRBV28, the J gene TRBJ2-7; 16 positions match TRBD2. V shed 0 bases and J 5 bases; nucleotides not matched to a gene: 16. The V gene's germline CDR1 is MDHEN and CDR2 SYDVKM. This CDR3 has 21 amino acids. The CDR3 region is CASSLWAGRGTSGRAADEQYF. CDR3 coding DNA: TGTGCCAGCAGTTTATGGGCAGGTAGGGGGACTAGCGGGAGGGCAGCTGACGAGCAGTACTTC.

The V gene is TRBV27, the J gene TRBJ2-6; 7 nucleotides align to TRBD1. The CDR3 is 19 residues long. Germline V gene lookup returns CDR1 MNHEY and CDR2 SMNVEV (reference sequence). V trimming: 4 bases; J trimming: 0 bases; junction bases outside the gene matches: 12. The CDR3 is CASSSASTTGASGANVLTF. The CDR3 nucleotides read TGTGCCAGCAGTTCTGCTTCTACTACAGGGGCCTCTGGGGCCAACGTCCTGACTTTC.

V usage is TRBV5-4 and J usage is TRBJ2-7; the D gene is possibly TRBD1 (6 bases). Trimming pared 4 bases from V and 5 bases from J, leaving 16 bases between. In germline, CDR1 is SGHNT, CDR2 YYREEE (reference sequence). CDR3 size: 14 residues. In DNA, the CDR3 is TGTGCCAGCAGCGCACCCCAACAGGGAAACGAGCAGTACTTC. Translation gives CASSAPQQGNEQYF.

The chain carries TRBV7-9 and TRBJ1-5; the D gene is possibly TRBD1 (5 bases). Deletions cut 6 bases from V and 7 bases from J, with 10 bases between. The germline gives CDR1 SEHNR, CDR2 FQNEAQ (reference sequence). This CDR3 is built from 12 residues. The CDR3 sequence: CASSRDAQPQHF. The CDR3 DNA sequence: TGTGCCAGCAGTCGGGACGCGCAGCCCCAGCATTTT.

CDR3 amino acids: CASRGAGGKSSTGELFF. DNA for the CDR3: TGTGCCAGTAGGGGAGCGGGAGGTAAAAGTAGCACCGGGGAGCTGTTTTTT. The V gene is TRBV19, the J gene TRBJ2-2, with TRBD2 matching over 9 bases. Looked up from germline, CDR1 is LNHDA and CDR2 is SQIVND (reference sequence). This CDR3 spans 17 amino acids. J was trimmed by 4 bases and V by 6 bases; bases with no gene match: 12.

This clone was seen only once. The chain recombines TRBV18 with TRBJ1-6; D not resolved. Germline lookup yields CDR1 KGHSH and CDR2 LQKENI. This CDR3 has 17 residues. Trimming stripped 2 bases from V and 5 bases from J, with 16 bases between. CDR3 bases: TGTGCCAGCTCACCAAACAGAGATTCAGGAAATAATTCACCCCTCCACTTT. Its translation: CASSPNRDSGNNSPLHF.

This chain links TRBV24-1 with TRBJ2-1, with TRBD1 identical over 11 bases. Germline lookup yields CDR1 KGHDR and CDR2 SFDVKD. V was pared by 3 bases and J by 6 bases, with 9 bases of the junction left unmatched. CDR3 size: 17 residues. CDR3 region: CATSDPTGTGGFNEQFF. Written as DNA, the CDR3 is TGTGCCACCAGTGATCCCACCGGGACAGGGGGATTCAATGAGCAGTTCTTC.

This clone has a single count. The rearrangement joins TRBV6-2 or TRBV6-3 to TRBJ2-1; TRBD2 aligns across 7 bases. This CDR3 contains 16 residues. V gave up 5 bases and J gave up 0 bases; unmatched junction bases: 7. CDR1 and CDR2 from the germline V gene are MNHEY and SVGEGT. The CDR3 protein is CASSPWEGSSYNEQFF. The CDR3 DNA is TGTGCCAGCAGTCCGTGGGAGGGGAGCTCCTACAATGAGCAGTTCTTC.

The CDR3 region has the DNA TGTGCCAGCAGGGGGGGCGCGGGAACTGAAGCTTTCTTT. It yields the protein CASRGGAGTEAFF. This chain joins TRBV28 and TRBJ1-1, with D perhaps TRBD1 (6 bases). The V and J ends lost 6 bases and 5 bases respectively, with 13 bases between them. The CDR3 covers 13 residues. Germline V lookup: CDR1 MDHEN, CDR2 SYDVKM.

The chain joins TRBV6-6 to TRBJ1-1; D unresolved. V dropped 5 bases and J dropped 1 base, with 8 bases sitting between them. CDR3 length: 13 amino acids. Per the germline V gene, CDR1 is MNHNY and CDR2 is SVGAGI (reference sequence). CDR3 coding DNA: TGTGCCAGCAGTACCAGGAGGAACACTGAAGCTTTCTTT. Translation gives CASSTRRNTEAFF.

This chain's CDR3 is CASSFGIAAENEQFF. The CDR3 bases are TGTGCCAGCAGTTTCGGGATAGCCGCAGAGAATGAGCAGTTCTTC. The chain has TRBV27 and TRBJ2-1; maybe TRBD2 (5 bases). Germline V lookup: CDR1 MNHEY, CDR2 SMNVEV (reference sequence). Trimming stripped 3 bases from V and 7 bases from J, with 16 bases between. CDR3 length: 15 residues.

This rearrangement joins TRBV11-3 to TRBJ2-5, with 12 nucleotides matching TRBD2. The CDR3 contains 16 residues. Germline lookup yields CDR1 SGHNT and CDR2 YENEEA. Trimming cost V 5 bases and J 3 bases; bases outside gene matches: 7. CDR3 in amino acids: CASSAGLAGAEETQYF. DNA of the CDR3: TGTGCCAGCAGCGCGGGACTAGCGGGCGCCGAAGAGACCCAGTACTTC.

The chain couples TRBV19 to TRBJ2-3; TRBD2 matches 8 bases. The CDR3 has 15 amino acids. V was clipped by 3 bases and J by 3 bases; unmatched bases: 5. Looked up from germline, CDR1 is LNHDA and CDR2 is SQIVND (reference sequence). The CDR3: CASSIVAGGTDTQYF. CDR3 nucleotides: TGTGCCAGTAGTATTGTGGCGGGGGGAACAGATACGCAGTATTTT.

This chain joins TRBV18 and TRBJ2-5; D is ambiguous. This CDR3 contains 11 residues. CDR1 and CDR2 from the germline V gene are KGHSH and LQKENI. The V end lost 4 bases, the J end lost 2 bases, and 2 bases lay between the germline ends. Here the CDR3 reads CASSLQETQYF. CDR3 bases: TGTGCCAGCTCACTGCAAGAGACCCAGTACTTC.

This CDR3 is CASSWGPPRFVNYGYTF. DNA for the CDR3: TGTGCCAGCAGCTGGGGACCGCCTAGGTTTGTGAACTATGGCTACACCTTC. The chain combines TRBV5-4 with TRBJ1-2; perhaps TRBD1 as D (5 bases). V shed 3 bases and J shed 2 bases, with 20 bases lying between them. Looked up from germline, CDR1 is SGHNT and CDR2 is YYREEE (reference sequence). The CDR3 consists of 17 residues.

The chain uses TRBV7-2 and TRBJ1-1; 8 bases align to TRBD1. V lost 1 base, J lost 4 bases, and 5 bases stayed unmatched. CDR3 length equals 15 residues. Germline V gives CDR1 SGHTA, CDR2 FQGNSA. CDR3 nucleotides: TGTGCCAGCAGCTTAGTTCAGGGGGCCGGCACTGAAGCTTTCTTT. It yields the protein CASSLVQGAGTEAFF.

The chain has TRBV12-5 and TRBJ1-1; a possible D gene is TRBD1 (5 bases). This CDR3 spans 15 amino acids. CDR1 is LGHNT and CDR2 is FRNRAP in the germline V gene. V was shortened by 0 bases and J by 5 bases, with 13 bases between the two germline ends. CDR3 region: CASGLVRYGGTEAFF. Written as DNA, the CDR3 is TGTGCTAGTGGTTTGGTACGGTACGGGGGAACTGAAGCTTTCTTT. The complete variable domain, with remaining parts taken from reference TRBV12-5 and TRBJ1-1, reads DARVTQTPRHKVTEMGQEVTMRCQPILGHNTVFWYRQTMMQGLELLAYFRNRAPLDDSGMPKDRFSAEMPDATLATLKIQPSEPRDSAVYFCASGLVRYGGTEAFFGQGTRLTVV.

This clone was seen just once. The CDR3 loop reads CASSQDTLPSTGYGYTF. The DNA of the CDR3 is TGTGCCAGCAGCCAAGATACCTTACCGAGCACTGGCTATGGCTACACCTTC. This sequence joins TRBV14 and TRBJ1-2, with no clear D. Germline lookup yields CDR1 SGHDN and CDR2 FVKESK. Trimming left V 0 bases short and J 4 bases short, with 18 bases between. The CDR3 sequence is 17 residues long.

The V gene is TRBV18, the J gene TRBJ1-5, with D maybe TRBD1 (6 bases). The V and J ends lost 2 bases and 2 bases respectively, with 7 bases between them. Germline CDR1 KGHSH, CDR2 LQKENI. The CDR3 is 14 amino acids. CDR3 in DNA: TGTGCCAGCTCACCATCAGGGGGCAATCAGCCCCAGCATTTT. Translated, it gives CASSPSGGNQPQHF.

V is TRBV7-2 and J is TRBJ2-2; the D call may be TRBD1 or TRBD2 (6 bases each). Per germline, CDR1 SGHTA and CDR2 FQGNSA. This CDR3 is built from 14 residues. Between the trimmed V and J ends, which lost 1 base and 9 bases, there was a span of 12 bases. CDR3 sequence (DNA): TGTGCCAGCAGCTTAGGGGCGGGACACCGGGAGCTGTTTTTT. Residues: CASSLGAGHRELFF.

The chain has TRBV9 and TRBJ2-5, with 7 bases fitting TRBD1. The CDR3 extends over 17 amino acids. V trimming: 3 bases; J trimming: 2 bases; junction bases outside the gene matches: 13. Germline V gene lookup returns CDR1 SGDLS and CDR2 YYNGEE. CDR3 in amino acids: CASSGLGEAGGQETQYF. DNA of the CDR3: TGTGCCAGCAGCGGGTTGGGTGAAGCAGGGGGTCAAGAGACCCAGTACTTC.